A selection of T cell receptor beta chains follows, all from one sample in a study of quantifying T cell responses using KT2 cells. MiXCR, applied by TCRdb to the UMI-ligation and nested PCR reads, yields one record per CDR3 protein. This sample has 42,000 or so distinct CDR3 sequences, with about a sixth found just once. The specimen sequenced was PBMCs spiked with cells of the T cell clone KT2. The receptors stem from a human donor. CDR3s leave out the opening cysteine and the closing phenylalanine or tryptophan. Part of the rows lack a size; the others show once, few, many or a class for expanded clones.

clone_size j_call v_call cdr3_aa
few TRBJ1-5 TRBV6-2/TRBV6-3 ASSYAAGSNQPQH
- TRBJ2-3 TRBV6-6 ASSYGNLADTQY
few TRBJ1-2 TRBV12-3/TRBV12-4 ASSLATRAGYT
few TRBJ1-1 TRBV6-2/TRBV6-3 ASSYAEWNTEAF
once TRBJ1-1 TRBV14 ASSQALNTEAL
few TRBJ1-6 TRBV20-1 SAPDRGNSPLH
many TRBJ2-3 TRBV10-2 ASSGSGRPTDTQY
- TRBJ2-2 TRBV12-3/TRBV12-4 ASRGTGELF
few TRBJ2-1 TRBV4-1 ASSQEWVNEQF
- TRBJ2-1 TRBV7-8 ASSLGESTVGQF
- TRBJ2-7 TRBV10-3 AISVVGPYEQY
few TRBJ1-2 TRBV5-5 ASSSTFDRFYGYT
few TRBJ2-1 TRBV4-2 ASSQDAGRSNEQF
- TRBJ2-5 TRBV5-1 ASSLDGGAQETQY
few TRBJ1-4 TRBV2 ASSVSGRNEKLF